Each of the 23 T cell receptor beta chains below was sequenced from the same sample in a study of blood T cell repertoires in COVID-19. Clones were read by immunoSEQ multiplex PCR, and TCRdb kept only the in-frame ones, dropping some. The sample contains a few hundred thousand clones, less than 90% of which appear only once. Source material: PBMCs or T cells enriched from blood (not recorded which). The origin of the receptors is a woman aged 25 to 39 who had recovered from COVID-19.

The chain employs TRBV2 and TRBJ2-2; D gene ambiguous. V lost 7 bases, J lost 0 bases, and 9 bases lay in between. Per germline, CDR1 SNHLY and CDR2 FYNNEI. The CDR3 is made up of 14 amino acids. CDR3 DNA sequence: TGTGCCAGCACAGGTCCCTCGAACACCGGGGAGCTGTTTTTT. This gives the protein CASTGPSNTGELFF.

This clone was picked up a small number of times. The chain employs TRBV6-4 and TRBJ2-1; TRBD2 aligns across 11 bases. This CDR3 comprises 14 residues. Germline V gene sequence: CDR1 MRHNA, CDR2 SNTAGT. The J segment lost 6 bases and the V segment lost 4 bases, leaving 2 bases of the junction unmatched. This CDR3 is CASSAGTSGNEQFF. CDR3 nucleotide sequence: TGTGCCAGCAGTGCCGGGACTAGCGGCAATGAGCAGTTCTTC.

V gene TRBV3-1 (or the pseudogene TRBV3-2) combines with J gene TRBJ1-1; 7 bases fit TRBD1. Germline lookup yields CDR1 LGHDT and CDR2 YNNKEL (reference sequence). The CDR3 is 14 residues long. The V gene end was trimmed by 5 bases and the J gene end by 5 bases; junction bases not matched to a gene: 8. The CDR3 DNA follows: TGTGCCAGCAGCGCGTCAGGGGGAAGAACTGAAGCTTTCTTT. Protein sequence: CASSASGGRTEAFF.

The CDR3 DNA sequence: TGCGCCAGCAGCCTGACTAGCGGGAGGATTACAGATACGCAGTATTTT. Amino acids: CASSLTSGRITDTQYF. The chain combines TRBV5-1 with TRBJ2-3; 13 nucleotides agree with TRBD2. The germline CDR1 and CDR2 sequences are SGHRS and YFSETQ. This CDR3 has 16 residues. The V gene end was trimmed by 4 bases and the J gene end by 3 bases; junction bases not matched to a gene: 5.

In the case of this clone: The sample has other DNA sequences that encode this CDR3 too. The chain employs TRBV5-1 and TRBJ2-7; TRBD1 is a possible D gene (6 bases). The germline gives CDR1 SGHRS, CDR2 YFSETQ. With 1 base removed from V and 0 bases from J, the gap between germline ends came to 8 bases. The CDR3 is 14 amino acids. CDR3 loop: CASSLTGSSYEQYF. Here the CDR3 DNA reads TGCGCCAGCAGCTTGACAGGGAGCTCCTACGAGCAGTACTTC. Supplemented by reference TRBV5-1 and TRBJ2-7, the full variable domain reads KAGVTQTPRYLIKTRGQQVTLSCSPISGHRSVSWYQQTPGQGLQFLFEYFSETQRNKGNFPGRFSGRQFSNSRSEMNVSTLELGDSALYLCASSLTGSSYEQYFGPGTRLTVT.

V is TRBV5-4 and J is TRBJ2-7; 7 bases fit TRBD2. The V segment lost 4 bases and the J segment 4 bases; nucleotides outside the gene matches: 14. From germline, CDR1 is SGHNT and CDR2 YYREEE (reference sequence). CDR3 size: 16 residues. The CDR3 sequence: CASSHSYREDVYEQYF. CDR3 DNA: TGTGCCAGCAGCCACTCCTATCGGGAGGATGTATACGAGCAGTACTTC.

This sequence joins TRBV4-1 and TRBJ1-2; the D gene is possibly TRBD1 (6 bases). V was pared by 3 bases and J by 1 base, with 15 bases between. This CDR3 is built from 16 residues. Looked up from germline, CDR1 is MGHRA and CDR2 is YSYEKL. CDR3 protein: CASSQLTGQINYGYTF. In nucleotides, the CDR3 is TGCGCCAGCAGCCAGCTTACGGGACAAATTAACTATGGCTACACCTTC.

This chain links TRBV10-3 with TRBJ1-6; TRBD1 matches 7 bases. The CDR3 sequence is 15 residues long. J was trimmed by 8 bases and V by 4 bases; bases with no gene match: 8. Germline V lookup: CDR1 ENHRY, CDR2 SYGVKD. CDR3 loop: CAISGQGTGDSPLHF. The CDR3 bases are TGTGCCATCAGTGGACAGGGAACGGGAGATTCACCCCTCCACTTT.

V gene TRBV13 combines with J gene TRBJ1-4, with 11 bases lining up with TRBD1. This CDR3 region has 14 residues. J lost 8 bases, V lost 2 bases, and 1 base had no gene match. Germline lookup yields CDR1 PRHDT and CDR2 FYEKMQ (reference sequence). For the CDR3, the DNA is TGTGCCAGCAGCTTAAGGACAGGGGGCGAAAAACTGTTTTTT. It specifies CASSLRTGGEKLFF.

This clone appeared once. The V call is TRBV7-2, the J call TRBJ2-2, with D maybe TRBD2 (6 bases). The CDR3 extends over 19 amino acids. Germline lookup yields CDR1 SGHTA and CDR2 FQGNSA. V was trimmed by 0 bases and J by 5 bases, leaving 22 bases between them. CDR3 bases: TGTGCCAGCAGCTTAGCCCTCGGGGGTGCGGCCCTTCATACCGGGGAGCTGTTTTTT. Its translation is CASSLALGGAALHTGELFF.

V is TRBV11-3 and J is TRBJ2-1; 9 nucleotides line up with TRBD1. Germline CDR1 is SGHNT and CDR2 is YENEEA. This CDR3 has 17 residues. Trimming took 0 bases from V and 4 from J; bases not matched to a gene: 7. CDR3 amino acids: CASSLDQGTGNYNEQFF. In DNA form, the CDR3 reads TGTGCCAGCAGCTTAGATCAAGGGACAGGGAATTACAATGAGCAGTTCTTC.

This chain connects TRBV27 to TRBJ1-5; the D gene is possibly TRBD1 (5 bases). Trimming left V 5 bases short and J 5 bases short, with 19 bases between. The CDR3 is made up of 16 amino acids. The germline gives CDR1 MNHEY, CDR2 SMNVEV (reference sequence). Written as DNA, the CDR3 is TGTGCCAGCAGTCCCATTGCCAAGGGGATAGATCAGCCCCAGCATTTT. Amino acids: CASSPIAKGIDQPQHF.

The chain has TRBV15 and TRBJ1-6; D is unresolved. V was pared by 1 base and J by 5 bases, with 6 bases between. Looked up from germline, CDR1 is LNHNV and CDR2 is YYDKDF (reference sequence). CDR3 length equals 14 residues. Here the CDR3 reads CATSRVGDNSPLHF. The CDR3 DNA is TGTGCCACCAGCAGAGTCGGAGATAATTCACCCCTCCACTTT.

The chain joins TRBV7-9 to TRBJ2-1; D remains ambiguous. The ends were cut back, 5 bases at V and 11 bases at J, with 13 bases in the middle. The CDR3 is 12 amino acids. Germline loops: CDR1 SEHNR, CDR2 FQNEAQ (reference sequence). Here the CDR3 DNA reads TGTGCCAGCAGCCTGGAAGGAGATCAGCAGTTCTTC. Amino acids: CASSLEGDQQFF.

The chain recombines TRBV9 with TRBJ2-1; 7 bases are shared with TRBD2. CDR3 size: 16 residues. Germline V lookup: CDR1 SGDLS, CDR2 YYNGEE. V trimming: 0 bases; J trimming: 4 bases; junction bases outside the gene matches: 7. Written as DNA, the CDR3 is TGTGCCAGCAGCGTAGTGGGAGCGGGGCGGTACAATGAGCAGTTCTTC. Its protein is CASSVVGAGRYNEQFF.

This chain joins TRBV7-6 and TRBJ2-1, with 8 bases lining up with TRBD1. Trimming cost V 5 bases and J 10 bases; bases outside gene matches: 10. CDR3 length equals 14 residues. Germline V gene lookup returns CDR1 SGHVS and CDR2 FNYEAQ. The CDR3 reads CASSQGVGTGEQFF. DNA of the CDR3: TGTGCCAGCAGCCAGGGGGTGGGGACAGGCGAGCAGTTCTTC. Looking up the rest from reference TRBV7-6 and TRBJ2-1 gives the full variable domain: GAGVSQSPRYKVTKRGQDVALRCDPISGHVSLYWYRQALGQGPEFLTYFNYEAQQDKSGLPNDRFSAERPEGSISTLTIQRTEQRDSAMYRCASSQGVGTGEQFFGPGTRLTVL.

This rearrangement joins TRBV15 to TRBJ2-7; tentatively, D is TRBD2 (5 bases). V lost 5 bases and J lost 4, with 15 bases in between. The germline V gene has CDR1 LNHNV and CDR2 YYDKDF (reference sequence). This CDR3 region has 14 residues. CDR3 sequence (DNA): TGTGCCACCAGCGGCCTGGTGAGGGAGTACGAGCAGTACTTC. As protein: CATSGLVREYEQYF. Supplemented by reference TRBV15 and TRBJ2-7, the full variable domain reads DAMVIQNPRYQVTQFGKPVTLSCSQTLNHNVMYWYQQKSSQAPKLLFHYYDKDFNNEADTPDNFQSRRPNTSFCFLDIRSPGLGDTAMYLCATSGLVREYEQYFGPGTRLTVT.

The gene calls are TRBV10-3 and TRBJ1-1, with TRBD1 matching over 7 bases. Germline-derived CDR1 and CDR2 are ENHRY and SYGVKD. The CDR3 has 15 residues. Trimming removed 2 bases from V and 3 bases from J; junction bases left unmatched: 6. As DNA, the CDR3 is TGTGCCATCAGTGAGCAGGGACAGAAGGACACTGAAGCTTTCTTT. Protein sequence: CAISEQGQKDTEAFF.

The chain employs TRBV6-5 and TRBJ2-2, with unresolved D. Germline V gene lookup returns CDR1 MNHEY and CDR2 SVGAGI. The CDR3 is 14 residues long. The V end lost 6 bases, the J end lost 6 bases, and 14 bases lay between the germline ends. CDR3 amino acids: CASSGSIEAGELFF. The CDR3 DNA follows: TGTGCCAGCAGCGGATCAATCGAGGCCGGGGAGCTGTTTTTT.

The rearrangement uses TRBV5-1 and TRBJ2-2, with a possible D match to TRBD1 (6 bases). Germline V gene sequence: CDR1 SGHRS, CDR2 YFSETQ. This CDR3 has 14 amino acids. The V and J ends lost 1 base and 6 bases respectively, with 10 bases between them. The CDR3 coding sequence is TGCGCCAGCAGCTTGACAGGGCTGCCCGGGGAGCTGTTTTTT. It translates to CASSLTGLPGELFF. Together with reference TRBV5-1 and TRBJ2-2, the CDR3 gives the full variable domain: KAGVTQTPRYLIKTRGQQVTLSCSPISGHRSVSWYQQTPGQGLQFLFEYFSETQRNKGNFPGRFSGRQFSNSRSEMNVSTLELGDSALYLCASSLTGLPGELFFGEGSRLTVL.

The chain is built from TRBV7-9 and TRBJ1-1; D perhaps matches TRBD1 (6 bases). Deletions cut 5 bases from V and 5 bases from J, with 21 bases between. The CDR3 loop spans 16 amino acids. Germline V gene sequence: CDR1 SEHNR, CDR2 FQNEAQ (reference sequence). As DNA, the CDR3 is TGTGCCAGCAGCCTGGCGACAGGCAAACCGCAGACTGAAGCTTTCTTT. This translates into CASSLATGKPQTEAFF.

This chain connects TRBV27 to TRBJ2-5; tentatively, D is TRBD2 (6 bases). CDR1 is MNHEY, CDR2 SMNVEV, per germline (reference sequence). This CDR3 spans 16 amino acids. Deletions cut 5 bases from V and 1 base from J, with 17 bases between. The CDR3 coding sequence is TGTGCCAGCAGTCAGCGGAACCGGGGAGGCCAAGAGACCCAGTACTTC. Translated, it gives CASSQRNRGGQETQYF.

The gene calls are TRBV27 and TRBJ1-4; TRBD1 agrees at 12 bases. The V gene's germline CDR1 is MNHEY and CDR2 SMNVEV (reference sequence). Trimming removed 6 bases from V and 4 bases from J; junction bases left unmatched: 6. This CDR3 is built from 16 residues. CDR3 bases: TGTGCCAGCAGACCCGGGACAGGGGGCCTTAATGAAAAACTGTTTTTT. Translation: CASRPGTGGLNEKLFF.